Only a few counts were recorded for the clone carrying this T cell receptor (beta chain). Antigen specificity is unknown. Germline values: CDR1 SGHTA, CDR2 FQGNSA. Between the trimmed V and J ends, which lost 1 base and 5 bases, there was a span of 12 bases. The CDR3 loop spans 14 amino acids. The sample belongs to a study of T cell responses to AZD1222 COVID-19 vaccine. Looking at the study overall: Second-dose groups at about 4 or about 12 weeks were pooled. General study points: It should be noted that donors were predominantly white British and more often female, and clonal diversity was possibly underestimated.

Measured with immunoSEQ multiplex PCR; TCRdb has only the in-frame clones, and not every one. The sample holds 84,000 or so clones, 70% to 90% seen once. V gene TRBV7-2 combines with J gene TRBJ2-7; D unclear. The sequences come from peripheral blood, collected on day 0 of AZD1222 vaccination. This clonotype originated in an adult in good health. The DNA for the CDR3 is TGTGCCAGCAGCTTAGGTAGCTACGCCGACGAGCAGTACTTC. This gives the protein CASSLGSYADEQYF.